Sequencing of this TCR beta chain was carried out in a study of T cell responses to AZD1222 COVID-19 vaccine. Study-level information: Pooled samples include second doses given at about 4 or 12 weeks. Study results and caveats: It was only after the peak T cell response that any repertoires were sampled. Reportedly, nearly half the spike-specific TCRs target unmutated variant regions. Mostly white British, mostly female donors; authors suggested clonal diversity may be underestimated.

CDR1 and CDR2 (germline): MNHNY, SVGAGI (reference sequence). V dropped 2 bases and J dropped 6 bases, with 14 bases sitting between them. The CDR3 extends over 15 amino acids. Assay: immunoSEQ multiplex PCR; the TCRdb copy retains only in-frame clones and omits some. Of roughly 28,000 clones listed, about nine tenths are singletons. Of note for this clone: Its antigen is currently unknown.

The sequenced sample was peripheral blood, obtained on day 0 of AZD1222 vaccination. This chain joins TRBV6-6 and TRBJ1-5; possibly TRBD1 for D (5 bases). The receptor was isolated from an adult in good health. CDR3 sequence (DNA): TGTGCCAGCAGTTACGTGGCGGGGGGAAGTCAGCCCCAGCATTTT. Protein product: CASSYVAGGSQPQHF.